This T cell receptor beta chain was found in a study of cytomegalovirus exposure and HLA in healthy donors (dated by TCRdb to 2017 to 2019). Regarding the complete study: According to an earlier analysis of several hundred of the donors, roughly 180 million T cells yielded 117 million unique TCR beta sequences and roughly 280 Gb of sequence data. Of the roughly 400 genotyped donors, 80% to 90% were placed in the genetic ancestry cluster associated with self-reported Caucasian donors. In a later analysis, previously published TCR beta repertoires from several hundred donors were re-analyzed and high-resolution HLA genotyping was added so that TCR occurrence patterns could be studied. Along with the approximately 600-subject first cohort, a separate validation cohort of approximately 110 different subjects was used. High-throughput TCR immunosequencing, statistical association of individual TCRs with disease status, and machine learning were combined to predict cytomegalovirus infection status. About five DR-DQ haplotypes were handled as single units for association and clustering, since linkage in the cohort was strong. About 330 gigabases of sequencing data and 91 million or so unique TCR sequences made up an early release that covered about 640 HLA-typed donors. Every repertoire in the discovery cohort had been generated on one and the same sequencing platform. The study aimed to test whether cataloging public T cell receptors could reveal signatures of past pathogen exposure. Donor age, sex, ethnicity and CMV serostatus were compiled together with the repertoire data. In the later analysis, no new phenotypic data were used to find candidate immune exposures; instead, reliance was placed on TCR beta sequences and their occurrence across donors. Typing coverage varied by locus: about 629-630 donors for A, B, C, DRB1 and DQB1; 500 to 550 for DQA1; about 590 for DPA1; about 450 for DPB1. The T cell repertoires of several hundred subjects were profiled by immunosequencing and related to cytomegalovirus serostatus. In an earlier analysis of 550 to 700 of the donors, high-throughput TCR beta sequencing was used to judge whether each TCR beta V gene segment behaved as functional or pseudogenic. A later genetic analysis took genome-wide SNP genotypes for about 60% of the roughly 670 donors and used that subset as a discovery cohort. HLA typing included class I and class II loci at four-digit resolution. Among several hundred genotyped donors of the cohort, an average of roughly 230,000 unique TCR beta nucleotide sequences was sequenced per donor, of which about 19% were non-productive. Paper-wide results and their limitations: Across donors, most TCR sequences were observed very rarely, whereas some public TCRs were present in many individuals. A later genetic analysis associated a missense DCLRE1C variant with V-gene and J-gene trimming of TCR beta chains, and an independent cohort replicated the association. It was suggested by the authors that the approach could potentially be generalized to other disease states and immunological phenotypes. A group of highly shared sequence variants was considered likely to be a technical artifact of the sequencing pipeline. Because counts were too low, 15 to 20 rarely observed V segments, including chromosome 9 orphons, were excluded from the earlier analysis of some 590 of the donors. CMV serostatus was the only immune exposure information available for the cohort. Three of the identified cytomegalovirus-associated TCR beta chains were confirmed in vitro to be specific for cytomegalovirus antigens. Roughly uniform sequencing depth across donors was assumed in presence/absence analyses, although this assumption may not hold. This cohort had only TCR beta chains sequenced, and the lack of alpha or paired-chain data limited which features could be detected. According to a later analysis, most CMV-associated TCR beta chains appeared to be HLA-restricted, and the HLA associations seemed to be driven largely by CMV exposure. Cytomegalovirus status was reported to be diagnosed by the classifier with high specificity and sensitivity in both the original and validation cohorts. Broadly in line with IMGT annotations, most TCR beta V segments showed up in productive rearrangements about 87% or about 30% of the time in an earlier analysis of under 700 of the donors. Specific HLA alleles were associated with roughly 17,000 TCR beta sequences at a false discovery rate of 0.05 in a later analysis. In a later analysis, TCR association rates were found to vary across HLA loci, with the most associated TCRs seen for DRB1 alleles and the fewest for HLA-C alleles. Some IMGT-functional V segments, including TRBV6-2 and TRBV6-3, could not be distinguished by the 87-base-pair reads and were therefore excluded. Correlated functional status among segregating V segments might be attributable to linkage disequilibrium, but an unknown experimental factor could not be ruled out. A later genetic analysis reported fewer N-insertions in productive TCRs among donors in an Asian-associated ancestry cluster than the roughly 640-donor mean. A later analysis found that HLA-associated TCR beta chains were more clonally expanded and had lower generation probabilities than equally common non-associated chains. Strong co-occurrence of HLA alleles, especially DR and DQ, made assigning TCR associations to individual alleles difficult. A further reported finding was that TCR beta sequences accurately predicted the HLA-A and HLA-B alleles for most subjects in the first cohort. According to a later analysis, parvovirus B19, influenza, CMV and Epstein-Barr virus appeared linked to several top co-occurrence clusters. In the study, some 160 TCR beta chains were listed as associated with cytomegalovirus. HLA typing was unavailable for some donors at each locus, so association tests used only the typed subset.

The cohort comprised some 680 healthy bone marrow donors. All cohort members were sampled while nominally healthy, although unrecorded immune exposures were likely present. The donor tested CMV seronegative and was one of the 352 seronegative cohort members. A peripheral blood sample was provided by each donor, and peripheral blood mononuclear cells were used for TCR beta sequencing. The Qiagen DNeasy Blood Extraction Kit was used to extract genomic DNA from the blood cell samples. Libraries were constructed by the immunoSEQ multiplex PCR assay. For the multiplex PCR, a mixture combining 60 forward primers for TCR Vbeta segments and 13 reverse primers for TCR Jbeta segments was used. The CDR3 region of rearranged TCR beta genes was amplified from genomic DNA with a multiplex PCR assay. Amplified TCR beta libraries were sequenced as 87-base-pair reads on the Illumina HiSeq System. The authors processed their data as follows. Across the 670 or so repertoires, a later analysis counted 78 million or so unique TCR beta chains, 9.5 million to 12 million of which were shared by at least two donors. A nearest-neighbor algorithm error-corrected the raw reads and collapsed the reads into unique sequences, merging closely related sequences to remove PCR and sequencing errors. CDR3 sequences were aligned to IMGT reference sequences to assign V, D and J gene segments. For a sequence to be retained, at least a six-nucleotide match to both a V gene segment and a J gene segment was required. A rearrangement counted as productive if the CDR3 had no stop codons and remained in frame with V and J, and every other rearrangement counted as non-productive. Following IMGT convention, CDR3 was defined as the stretch from the second conserved V-encoded cysteine up to the conserved J-encoded phenylalanine. The earlier analysis of 587 of the donors excluded sequences that lacked an unambiguous match to a single V gene segment. An earlier analysis of some 500 of the donors classified V segments as functional when productive rearrangements were above 56.7% and as segregating when the standard deviation between donors was above 5%. A statistical classification framework was developed to diagnose cytomegalovirus status using the catalog of TCR beta chain sequences. In a later analysis, TCR nucleotide sequences were compared against IMGT/GENE-DB human TR gene sequences so that V and J genes could be assigned. In a later analysis, CDR3 sequences and most-parsimonious VDJ recombination scenarios were assigned using the TCRdist pipeline. In a later analysis, every TCR beta chain was defined by the combination of its CDR3 amino acid sequence and its V-gene family, and reads without a unique V-gene family were dropped. As a way to deal with suspected cross-contamination and a sequencing artifact, a later analysis dropped 450 to 600 nucleotide sequences that were highly shared and had low generation probability. A later analysis calculated a clonal expansion index for each public chain from normalized within-repertoire ranks of inferred template counts. In a later analysis, generation probabilities were computed using a VDJ recombination model fitted to out-of-frame rearrangements, and the results were checked against IGoR. In a later analysis, hypergeometric tests were used to score TCR-TCR, TCR-HLA and TCR-CMV co-occurrence, with a repertoire-size bias correction applied to TCR pairs. In a later analysis, false discovery rates were estimated by permuting HLA or CMV assignments 20 times. In a later analysis, co-occurring TCRs were grouped using DBSCAN, with TCRdist sequence similarity added in when clustering inside HLA-allele-positive subsets. Repertoires with fewer than 30,000 or more than 120,000 public chains were left out of co-occurrence clustering, as were five repertoires with anomalous nucleotide sharing. The table was pulled from immuneACCESS by TCRdb, which kept in-frame rearrangements only. Such tables lose some clones; where checked, under half of the loss comes from unresolved V genes, and the rest has no known cause. D and trimming were read from the DNA, whereas the V and J calls and clone size are those reported in that table. Recorded for this sample are about 160,000 clones; approximately 80% of them occurred a single time. The top ten clones comprise about 1.4% of the sample.

CDR1 and CDR2 are read off the germline V gene as SGHNT and YENEEA. At the junction V is shortened by 3 bases and J by 7 bases, with 15 bases in between. The cysteine opens and the phenylalanine closes a CDR3 of 14 amino acids. Only the CDR3 portion is preserved as DNA: 42 bases, with reading frame beginning at the first base. Regarding this clone: No cognate antigen has been identified for it. Base-call qualities are not available, and no considerably larger clone is one nucleotide away.

Source material: PBMCs. The sequence was obtained from a woman aged 18-29 years in good health and CMV-seronegative. The V and J genes are TRBV11-3 and TRBJ1-2; no D segment can be confidently identified. The DNA is as follows: TGTGCCAGCAGCTTTGGAGGCAGGCCTTCTGGCTACACCTTC. Its product reads: CASSFGGRPSGYTF.